These 26 T cell receptor beta chains originate from one sample sequenced in a study of cytomegalovirus exposure and HLA in healthy donors. Primers included in the PCR were 60 Vbeta and 13 Jbeta primers. Produced via immunoSEQ multiplex PCR; TCRdb's table is partial and in-frame only. This sample has approximately 120,000 clones; roughly 71% occur once, and the top ten carry about 4.4%. The sequenced sample was PBMCs. These receptor sequences come from a woman between 45 and 65 years old in good health and CMV-seropositive.

J is TRBJ1-2 and V is TRBV28; a possible D gene is TRBD1 (5 bases). CDR1 and CDR2 from the germline V gene are MDHEN and SYDVKM. V was trimmed by 9 bases and J by 3 bases, leaving 17 bases between them. The CDR3 runs 14 residues. CDR3: CASISGGVYYGYTF. CDR3 bases: TGTGCCAGTATCTCTGGGGGGGTTTACTATGGCTACACCTTC.

This chain links TRBV2 with TRBJ2-7, with 7 bases lining up with TRBD1. Per germline, CDR1 SNHLY and CDR2 FYNNEI. CDR3 length: 14 residues. Trimming removed 6 bases from V and 6 bases from J; junction bases left unmatched: 11. CDR3 DNA: TGTGCCAGCAGCCCCGACAGGGCCCGTGGCGAGCAGTACTTC. Encoded protein: CASSPDRARGEQYF.

The CDR3 is CASSLGEEQGAETQYF. In DNA, the CDR3 is TGTGCCAGCAGCTTAGGGGAGGAACAGGGGGCAGAGACCCAGTACTTC. The rearrangement joins TRBV7-6 to TRBJ2-5; 9 bases map to TRBD1. Germline loops: CDR1 SGHVS, CDR2 FNYEAQ. The CDR3 spans 16 residues. The J segment lost 4 bases and the V segment lost 1 base, leaving 7 bases of the junction unmatched. Together with reference TRBV7-6 and TRBJ2-5, the CDR3 gives the full variable domain: GAGVSQSPRYKVTKRGQDVALRCDPISGHVSLYWYRQALGQGPEFLTYFNYEAQQDKSGLPNDRFSAERPEGSISTLTIQRTEQRDSAMYRCASSLGEEQGAETQYFGPGTRLLVL.

In its sample, this clone was seen once. The rearrangement links TRBV10-2 to TRBJ1-2; D ambiguous. This CDR3 has 13 residues. Germline V gives CDR1 WSHSY, CDR2 SAAADI. V was trimmed by 4 bases and J by 1 base, leaving 7 bases between them. CDR3 in DNA: TGCGCCAGCAGTGTTAGCGATAACTATGGCTACACCTTC. It yields the protein CASSVSDNYGYTF.

The chain is built from TRBV5-1 and TRBJ1-4; 9 bases are shared with TRBD1. This CDR3 is built from 15 residues. After removal of 0 bases from V and 8 bases from J, the junction contained 5 bases not matched to a gene. Per germline, CDR1 SGHRS and CDR2 YFSETQ. CDR3 nucleotides: TGCGCCAGCAGCTTGGAGGGACAGGGAAACGAAAAACTGTTTTTT. Protein sequence: CASSLEGQGNEKLFF.

The chain links TRBV4-1 to TRBJ2-3; TRBD2 agrees at 12 bases. V gave up 4 bases and J gave up 2 bases; unmatched junction bases: 10. The germline V gene encodes CDR1 MGHRA and CDR2 YSYEKL. There are 18 residues in the CDR3. In DNA form, the CDR3 reads TGCGCCAGCAGCCCCAGCGGACTAGCGGGGCCTTTCACAGATACGCAGTATTTT. It is translated as CASSPSGLAGPFTDTQYF.

V gene TRBV2 combines with J gene TRBJ2-2; 10 nucleotides line up with TRBD2. J lost 2 bases, V lost 5 bases, and 8 bases had no gene match. The length of the CDR3 is 17 residues. Germline V lookup: CDR1 SNHLY, CDR2 FYNNEI. CDR3 DNA sequence: TGTGCCAGCAGTCGGACTAGCGGACCTCAAAACACCGGGGAGCTGTTTTTT. Protein sequence: CASSRTSGPQNTGELFF. The variable domain in full, with the rest retrieved from reference TRBV2 and TRBJ2-2, is EPEVTQTPSHQVTQMGQEVILRCVPISNHLYFYWYRQILGQKVEFLVSFYNNEISEKSEIFDDQFSVERPDGSNFTLKIRSTKLEDSAMYFCASSRTSGPQNTGELFFGEGSRLTVL.

The V and J genes are TRBV28 and TRBJ1-2, with D tentatively TRBD1 (5 bases). The CDR3 has 12 residues. Germline V gives CDR1 MDHEN, CDR2 SYDVKM. Trimming left V 7 bases short and J 8 bases short, with 14 bases between. In DNA, the CDR3 is TGTGCCAGCACGGACAATTGGGGCGGCTACACCTTC. Protein sequence: CASTDNWGGYTF.

The chain combines TRBV10-3 with TRBJ1-2; D gene ambiguous. Germline V lookup: CDR1 ENHRY, CDR2 SYGVKD. V was cut by 0 bases and J by 8 bases, with 13 bases left in between. This CDR3 has 14 amino acids. The CDR3 sequence is CAISESTTINGYTF. DNA for the CDR3: TGTGCCATCAGTGAGTCGACGACTATAAACGGCTACACCTTC.

This rearrangement joins TRBV10-1 to TRBJ1-1; maybe TRBD1 (6 bases). This CDR3 is built from 15 residues. The germline V gene encodes CDR1 WNHNN and CDR2 SYGVQD (reference sequence). The V and J ends lost 4 bases and 1 base respectively, with 13 bases between them. This CDR3 is CASSGPGQRNTEAFF. The DNA of the CDR3 is TGCGCCAGCAGTGGGCCGGGACAAAGGAACACTGAAGCTTTCTTT.

The rearrangement links TRBV5-1 to TRBJ1-5; unclear D gene. The CDR3 has 16 amino acids. V was cut by 0 bases and J by 5 bases, with 15 bases left in between. CDR1 SGHRS and CDR2 YFSETQ come from the germline V gene. The CDR3 sequence: CASSLVVSGWDQPQHF. CDR3 in DNA: TGCGCCAGCAGCTTGGTTGTATCGGGGTGGGATCAGCCCCAGCATTTT. Filled out from reference TRBV5-1 and TRBJ1-5, the complete variable domain reads KAGVTQTPRYLIKTRGQQVTLSCSPISGHRSVSWYQQTPGQGLQFLFEYFSETQRNKGNFPGRFSGRQFSNSRSEMNVSTLELGDSALYLCASSLVVSGWDQPQHFGDGTRLSIL.

The genes are TRBV7-3 and TRBJ2-1; weak D call: TRBD1 (6 bases). V was clipped by 4 bases and J by 4 bases, with 20 bases between them. Per germline, CDR1 SGHTA and CDR2 FQGTGA. The CDR3 consists of 17 residues. Written as DNA, the CDR3 is TGTGCCAGCAGCTATCCAAGTGGGGGCCGGGGATACAATGAGCAGTTCTTC. Amino acids: CASSYPSGGRGYNEQFF.

The chain recombines TRBV13 with TRBJ1-2, with 10 bases fitting TRBD1. Germline loops: CDR1 PRHDT, CDR2 FYEKMQ (reference sequence). J gave up 8 bases and V 5 bases, and 17 bases lay outside the gene matches. The CDR3 is 17 amino acids. The DNA for the CDR3 is TGTGCCAGCAGCCCGCGCCGGGACAGGGGTTGGGAGTGGGGCTACACCTTC. Translating it yields CASSPRRDRGWEWGYTF.

The genes are TRBV27 and TRBJ2-5; 8 nucleotides line up with TRBD1. Germline V lookup: CDR1 MNHEY, CDR2 SMNVEV (reference sequence). J gave up 4 bases and V 3 bases, and 10 bases lay outside the gene matches. The CDR3 length is 16 residues. The CDR3 here is CASSFRAGGIRETQYF. DNA for the CDR3: TGTGCCAGCAGTTTCCGGGCAGGGGGCATCCGAGAGACCCAGTACTTC.

The chain couples TRBV6-1 to TRBJ2-1; 11 nucleotides line up with TRBD2. Germline CDR1 is MNHNS and CDR2 is SASEGT. V lost 1 base, J lost 6 bases, and 5 bases stayed unmatched. This CDR3 comprises 16 residues. Here the CDR3 reads CASSEGVAGGLNEQFF. As DNA, the CDR3 is TGTGCCAGCAGTGAAGGAGTAGCGGGGGGGCTCAATGAGCAGTTCTTC.

In regard to this clone: Other DNA sequences within the sample encode an identical CDR3. V and J are TRBV29-1 and TRBJ2-7; 9 positions agree with TRBD1. Trimming at V came to 4 bases and at J to 2 bases, leaving 0 bases not matched to a gene. Germline V gene sequence: CDR1 SQVTM, CDR2 ANQGSEA. The CDR3 totals 12 residues. The CDR3 DNA reads as TGCAGCGTTGGACAGGGGGCCTACGAGCAGTACTTC. This sequence encodes CSVGQGAYEQYF.

This chain uses TRBV11-3 with TRBJ2-7, with 7 bases fitting TRBD2. With V trimmed by 1 base and J by 7 bases, 1 base remained unmatched. The V gene's germline CDR1 is SGHNT and CDR2 YENEEA. The CDR3 runs 12 residues. The CDR3 nucleotides read TGTGCCAGCAGCTTAGTCGGGGGGGAGCAGTACTTC. Translating it yields CASSLVGGEQYF.

This chain connects TRBV7-2 to TRBJ2-7; 7 bases agree with TRBD1. CDR3 length: 14 amino acids. CDR1 SGHTA and CDR2 FQGNSA come from the germline V gene. Trimming removed 2 bases from V and 2 bases from J; junction bases left unmatched: 3. CDR3 DNA: TGTGCCAGCAGCTTAATTAGGGGGCCCTACGAGCAGTACTTC. Translation gives CASSLIRGPYEQYF. The full variable domain, in which reference TRBV7-2 and TRBJ2-7 provide the parts outside the CDR3, is GAGVSQSPSNKVTEKGKDVELRCDPISGHTALYWYRQSLGQGLEFLIYFQGNSAPDKSGLPSDRFSAERTGGSVSTLTIQRTQQEDSAVYLCASSLIRGPYEQYFGPGTRLTVT.

The chain carries TRBV5-1 and TRBJ1-4; TRBD1 matches 8 bases. The trim removed 0 bases at V and 0 bases at J, leaving 4 bases unmatched. This CDR3 is 17 amino acids long. CDR1 SGHRS and CDR2 YFSETQ come from the germline V gene. The chain's CDR3 is CASSLAGQGATNEKLFF. CDR3 bases: TGCGCCAGCAGCTTGGCTGGACAGGGCGCAACTAATGAAAAACTGTTTTTT.

J is TRBJ2-7 and V is TRBV5-4; TRBD2 aligns across 7 bases. The V segment lost 4 bases and the J segment 5 bases; nucleotides outside the gene matches: 12. Germline V gene data show CDR1 as SGHNT and CDR2 as YYREEE (reference sequence). CDR3 length: 15 residues. Here the CDR3 reads CASSPERGRAHEQYF. The CDR3 nucleotides read TGTGCCAGCAGCCCTGAGCGGGGTAGGGCCCACGAGCAGTACTTC.

J is TRBJ1-5 and V is TRBV18; D uncertain. Germline V gene sequence: CDR1 KGHSH, CDR2 LQKENI. The CDR3 runs 14 residues. Trimming removed 2 bases from V and 8 bases from J, with 13 bases in between. The CDR3 loop is CASSPRNSGEPQHF. Here the CDR3 DNA reads TGTGCCAGCTCACCAAGGAATTCCGGAGAGCCCCAGCATTTT.

This clone was picked up one time. The rearrangement links TRBV11-2 to TRBJ2-2; 9 nucleotides line up with TRBD2. The CDR3 spans 18 residues. Germline CDR1 SGHAT, CDR2 FQNNGV. The V gene end was trimmed by 0 bases and the J gene end by 5 bases; junction bases not matched to a gene: 10. CDR3 coding DNA: TGTGCCAGCAGCTTAGATCGAGTAGCGGGGGTCTGGACCGGGGAGCTGTTTTTT. Its protein product is CASSLDRVAGVWTGELFF.

The chain joins TRBV7-9 to TRBJ1-2; tentative D call: TRBD1 (5 bases). V shed 7 bases and J shed 2 bases, with 17 bases lying between them. The CDR3 runs to 15 residues. CDR1 is SEHNR, CDR2 FQNEAQ, per germline (reference sequence). CDR3 nucleotide sequence: TGTGCCAGCAATTGGGGGGGGAGCCGCAACTATGGCTACACCTTC. The encoded protein is CASNWGGSRNYGYTF.

The chain is built from TRBV6-1 and TRBJ1-2; a possible D gene is TRBD1 (5 bases). The V gene lost 4 bases and the J gene lost 2 bases, with 5 bases spanning the gap. Germline loops: CDR1 MNHNS, CDR2 SASEGT. This CDR3 has 12 amino acids. The CDR3: CASSAGNYGYTF. CDR3 sequence (DNA): TGTGCCAGCAGTGCAGGGAACTATGGCTACACCTTC.

The V gene is TRBV7-9, the J gene TRBJ2-5; 10 bases match TRBD1. The junction had 11 bases not matched to a gene; V was cut back by 6 bases and J by 13 bases. This CDR3 region has 13 residues. The V gene's germline CDR1 is SEHNR and CDR2 FQNEAQ (reference sequence). This chain's CDR3 is CASSFLGQGVWYF. In DNA form, the CDR3 reads TGTGCCAGCAGTTTTCTTGGACAGGGGGTTTGGTACTTC. Full variable domain (rest looked up from reference TRBV7-9 and TRBJ2-5): DTGVSQNPRHKITKRGQNVTFRCDPISEHNRLYWYRQTLGQGPEFLTYFQNEAQLEKSRLLSDRFSAERPKGSFSTLEIQRTEQGDSAMYLCASSFLGQGVWYFGPGTRLLVL.

This clone was found a few times. The chain couples TRBV9 to TRBJ2-3, with TRBD1 matching over 7 bases. Unmatched junction bases numbered 10, after V lost 3 bases and J lost 3 bases. The CDR3 runs 16 residues. CDR1 and CDR2 from the germline V gene are SGDLS and YYNGEE. CDR3 sequence reads: CASSGPIGGRTDTQYF. The CDR3 nucleotides read TGTGCCAGCAGCGGTCCAATAGGGGGCCGAACAGATACGCAGTATTTT.